This T cell receptor beta chain is drawn from a study of CD8 T cells in Susac syndrome. Turning to the study itself: Among sequenced Susac syndrome patients, roughly six had active disease and eight or nine were in remission.

The CD8+ and CD4+ T cells were negatively isolated, with the TEMRA cells enriched by FACS. Reverse transcription of 0.5 to 1 ug RNA used random hexamers. TCRdb re-called the immunoSEQ multiplex PCR reads with MiXCR, one entry per CDR3 protein. The sample records roughly 220,000 distinct CDR3 sequences, 94% being singletons. Germline V CDR1 and CDR2: MNHEY, SVGAGI. V lost 2 bases and J lost 2, with 12 bases in between. The CDR3 runs to 16 residues. The sample comprised CD4+ T cells from PBMCs. The rearrangement joins TRBV6-5 to TRBJ1-4; perhaps TRBD1 as D (5 bases). This sequence originates from a human donor with Susac syndrome. CDR3 in amino acids: CASSYLPTVTNEKLFF. In nucleotides, the CDR3 is TGTGCCAGCAGTTACCTTCCGACAGTCACTAATGAAAAACTGTTTTTT.